This T cell receptor beta chain was sequenced for a study of T cell changes during pregnancy in multiple sclerosis. Profiling relied on immunoSEQ multiplex PCR, and the TCRdb table lists in-frame clones only, not all of them. The sample has 75,000 to 100,000 clones; about 91% are singletons. The CDR3 length is 12 residues. Trimming cost V 10 bases and J 6 bases, with 15 bases left between them. Looked up from germline, CDR1 is SNHLY and CDR2 is FYNNEI. The TCR comes from a female donor in good health, enrolled as a control in a pregnancy study. The rearrangement links TRBV2 to TRBJ1-1; TRBD1 might be the D (6 bases). Sample: peripheral blood, taken after pregnancy. This CDR3 reads CATAGRGAEAFF. CDR3 bases: TGTGCCACCGCAGGGAGGGGGGCTGAAGCTTTCTTT.